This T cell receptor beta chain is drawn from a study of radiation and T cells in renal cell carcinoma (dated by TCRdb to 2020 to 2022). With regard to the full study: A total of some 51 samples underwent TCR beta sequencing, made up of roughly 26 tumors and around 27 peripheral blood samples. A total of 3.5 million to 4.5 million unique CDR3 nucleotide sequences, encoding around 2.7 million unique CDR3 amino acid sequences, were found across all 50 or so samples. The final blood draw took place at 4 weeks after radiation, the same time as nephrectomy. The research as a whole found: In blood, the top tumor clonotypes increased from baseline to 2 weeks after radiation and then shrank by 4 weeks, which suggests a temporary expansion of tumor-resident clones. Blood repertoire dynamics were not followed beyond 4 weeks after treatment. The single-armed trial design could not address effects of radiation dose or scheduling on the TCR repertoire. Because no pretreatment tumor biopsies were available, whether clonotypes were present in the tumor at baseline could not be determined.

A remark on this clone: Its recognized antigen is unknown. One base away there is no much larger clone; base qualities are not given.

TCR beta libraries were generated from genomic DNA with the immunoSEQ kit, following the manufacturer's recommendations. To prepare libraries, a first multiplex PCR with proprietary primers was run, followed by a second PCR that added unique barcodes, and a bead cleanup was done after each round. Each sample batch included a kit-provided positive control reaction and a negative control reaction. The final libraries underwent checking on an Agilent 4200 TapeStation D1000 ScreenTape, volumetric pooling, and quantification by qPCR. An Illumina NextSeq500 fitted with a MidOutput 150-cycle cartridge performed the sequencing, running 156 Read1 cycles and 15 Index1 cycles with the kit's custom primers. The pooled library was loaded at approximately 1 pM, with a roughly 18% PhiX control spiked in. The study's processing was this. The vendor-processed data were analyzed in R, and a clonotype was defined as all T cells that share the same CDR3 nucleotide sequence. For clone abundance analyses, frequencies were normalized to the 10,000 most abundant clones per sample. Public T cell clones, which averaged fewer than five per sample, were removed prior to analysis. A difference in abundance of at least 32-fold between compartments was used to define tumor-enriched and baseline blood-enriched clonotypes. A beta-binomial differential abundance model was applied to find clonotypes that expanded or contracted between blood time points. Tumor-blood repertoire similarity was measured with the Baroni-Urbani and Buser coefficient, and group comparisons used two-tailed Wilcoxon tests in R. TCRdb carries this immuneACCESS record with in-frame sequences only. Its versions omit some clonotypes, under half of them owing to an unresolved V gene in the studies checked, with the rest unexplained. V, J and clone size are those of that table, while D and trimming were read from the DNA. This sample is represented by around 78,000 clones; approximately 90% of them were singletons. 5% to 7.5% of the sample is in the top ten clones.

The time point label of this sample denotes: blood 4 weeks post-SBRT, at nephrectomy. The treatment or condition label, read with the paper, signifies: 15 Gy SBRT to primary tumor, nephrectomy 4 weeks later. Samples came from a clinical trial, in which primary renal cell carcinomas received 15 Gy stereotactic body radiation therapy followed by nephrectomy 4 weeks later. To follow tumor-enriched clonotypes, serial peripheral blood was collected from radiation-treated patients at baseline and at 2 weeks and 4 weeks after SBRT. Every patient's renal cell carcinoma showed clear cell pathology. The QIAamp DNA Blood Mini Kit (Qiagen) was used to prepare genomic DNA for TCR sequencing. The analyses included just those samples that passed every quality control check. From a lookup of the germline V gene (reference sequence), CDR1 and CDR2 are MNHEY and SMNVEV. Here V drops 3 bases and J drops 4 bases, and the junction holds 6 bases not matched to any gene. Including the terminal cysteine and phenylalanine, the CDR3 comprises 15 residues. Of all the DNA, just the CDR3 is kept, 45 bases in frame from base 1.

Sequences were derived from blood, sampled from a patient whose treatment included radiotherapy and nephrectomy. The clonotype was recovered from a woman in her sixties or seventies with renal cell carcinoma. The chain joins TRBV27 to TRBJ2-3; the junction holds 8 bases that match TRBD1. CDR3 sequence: CASSFGQGAPDTQYF. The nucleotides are TGTGCCAGCAGTTTCGGGCAGGGGGCTCCAGATACGCAGTATTTT.